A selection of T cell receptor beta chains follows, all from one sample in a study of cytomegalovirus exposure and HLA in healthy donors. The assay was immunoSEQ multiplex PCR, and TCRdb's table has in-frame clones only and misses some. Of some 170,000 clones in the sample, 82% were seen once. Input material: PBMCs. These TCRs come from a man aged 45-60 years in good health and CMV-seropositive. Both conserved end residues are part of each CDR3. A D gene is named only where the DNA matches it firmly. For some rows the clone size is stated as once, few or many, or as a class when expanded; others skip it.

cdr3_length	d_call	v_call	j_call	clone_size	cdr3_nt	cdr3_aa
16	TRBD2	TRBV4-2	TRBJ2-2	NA	TGTGCCAGCAGCCCCCTGGGTAGCGGGGGCACCGGGGAGCTGTTTTTT	CASSPLGSGGTGELFF
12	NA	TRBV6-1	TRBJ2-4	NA	TGTGTGACATTTACAGCCAAAAACATTCAGTACTTC	CVTFTAKNIQYF
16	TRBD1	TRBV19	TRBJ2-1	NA	TGTGCCAGTAGTATGAACAGGGGGGTCGGTTACAATGAGCAGTTCTTC	CASSMNRGVGYNEQFF
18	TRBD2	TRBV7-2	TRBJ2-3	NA	TGTGCCAGCAGCTTACTACTAGCGGGGACCTCTCGCACAGATACGCAGTATTTT	CASSLLLAGTSRTDTQYF
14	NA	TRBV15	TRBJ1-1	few	TGTGCCACCATCCTCAGGGGAAGGGGCACTGAAGCTTTCTTT	CATILRGRGTEAFF
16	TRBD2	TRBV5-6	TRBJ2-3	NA	TGTGCCAGCAGCTCCCAGACTAGCGGGAGCACAGATACGCAGTATTTT	CASSSQTSGSTDTQYF
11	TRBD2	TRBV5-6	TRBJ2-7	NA	TGTGCCAGCAGTACGGGGGGGGAGCAGTACTTC	CASSTGGEQYF
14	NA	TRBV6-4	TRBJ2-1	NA	TGTGCCAGCAGTGACTCGTCGGTGTACAATGAGCAGTTCTTC	CASSDSSVYNEQFF
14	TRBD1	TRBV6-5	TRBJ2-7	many	TGTGCCAGCACACCGGGACAGGGGGTCTACGAGCAGTACTTC	CASTPGQGVYEQYF
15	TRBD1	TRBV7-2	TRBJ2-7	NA	TGTGCCAGCAGCAAGGACAGGGGGCGCGACTACGAGCAGTACTTC	CASSKDRGRDYEQYF
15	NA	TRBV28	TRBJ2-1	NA	TGTGCCAGCAGTCTCGGGGGGCGCTACTACAATGAGCAGTTCTTC	CASSLGGRYYNEQFF
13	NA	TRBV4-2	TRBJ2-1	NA	TGTGCCAGCAGCCTAGGAGGGGTCAATGAGCAGTTCTTC	CASSLGGVNEQFF
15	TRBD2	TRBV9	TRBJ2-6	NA	TGTGCCAGCAGCCTGCGGGGGAATGGGGCCAACGTCCTGACTTTC	CASSLRGNGANVLTF
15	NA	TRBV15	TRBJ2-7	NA	TGTGCCACCAGCAGATCCCGGGTGGAACTCTACGAGCAGTACTTC	CATSRSRVELYEQYF
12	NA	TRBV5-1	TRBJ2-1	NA	TGCGCCAGCAGCGCCCCGGACAATGAGCAGTTCTTC	CASSAPDNEQFF
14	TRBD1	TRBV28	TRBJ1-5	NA	TGTGCCAGCAGTTTAAGGGACAGCTTTCAGCCCCAGCATTTT	CASSLRDSFQPQHF
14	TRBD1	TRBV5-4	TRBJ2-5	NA	TGTGCCAGCAGCTCACAGGGGGCGTCAGAGACCCAGTACTTC	CASSSQGASETQYF
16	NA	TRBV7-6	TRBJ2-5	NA	TGTGCCAGCAGCTTTTCGACAGGTCGATCTAAGGAGACCCAGTACTTC	CASSFSTGRSKETQYF
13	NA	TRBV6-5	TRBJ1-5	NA	TGTGCCAGCAGTTACCGAGCAAATCAGCCCCAGCATTTT	CASSYRANQPQHF
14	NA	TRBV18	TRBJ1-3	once	TGTGCCAGCGCGTCAGGGGCGCGCGGAAACACCATATATTTT	CASASGARGNTIYF
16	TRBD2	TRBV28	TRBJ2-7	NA	TGTGCCAGCAGTTCTTATCTAGCGGGAGGGCCCTACGAGCAGTACTTC	CASSSYLAGGPYEQYF
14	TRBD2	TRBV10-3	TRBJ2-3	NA	TGTGCCATCAGTGAACTAGCGGGAGGCGATACGCAGTATTTT	CAISELAGGDTQYF
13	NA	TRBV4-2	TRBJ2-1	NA	TGTGCCAGCAGCCAACCCGACACAGATGAGCAGTTCTTC	CASSQPDTDEQFF
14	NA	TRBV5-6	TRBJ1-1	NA	TGTGCCAGCAGCTTGGCCCGGGGGTCCTTTAAAGCTTTCTTT	CASSLARGSFKAFF
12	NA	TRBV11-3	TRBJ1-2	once	TGTGCCAGCAGCTCGGAAGGAGGGGGCTACACCTTC	CASSSEGGGYTF